This TCR beta chain was found in a study of T cells in Graves' hyperthyroidism and ophthalmopathy. Trimming pared 1 base from V and 6 bases from J, leaving 15 bases between. Germline assignment: CDR1 SGHAT and CDR2 FQNNGV. The CDR3 consists of 15 residues. TCR beta CDR3 regions were amplified from RNA. HTBI primers were used for first-round RT-PCR of the TCR CDR3. TCRdb re-called the multiplex PCR reads through MiXCR, storing one row per CDR3 protein. Of under 350,000 distinct CDR3 sequences detected, roughly an eighth appear once; the ten largest clones hold 34%. This clonotype has ten or more counts.

V usage is TRBV11-2 and J usage is TRBJ1-2; D is unresolved. The sample comprised blood. The clonotype comes from a woman aged 40 to 55 with Graves' ophthalmopathy. The CDR3 region has the DNA TGTGCCAGCAGCTTAGTAGGACGGCTAAATGATGGCTACACCTTC. Encoded protein: CASSLVGRLNDGYTF.